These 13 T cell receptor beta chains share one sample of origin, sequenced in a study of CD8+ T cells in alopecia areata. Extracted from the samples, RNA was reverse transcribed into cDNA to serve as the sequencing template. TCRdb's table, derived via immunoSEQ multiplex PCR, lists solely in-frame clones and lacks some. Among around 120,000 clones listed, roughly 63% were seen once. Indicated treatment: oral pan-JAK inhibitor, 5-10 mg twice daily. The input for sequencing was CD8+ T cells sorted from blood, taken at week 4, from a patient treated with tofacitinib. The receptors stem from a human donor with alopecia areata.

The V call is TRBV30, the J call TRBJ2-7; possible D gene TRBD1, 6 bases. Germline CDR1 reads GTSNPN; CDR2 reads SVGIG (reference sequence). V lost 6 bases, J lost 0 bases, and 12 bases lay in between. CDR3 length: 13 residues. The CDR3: CACRTVRSYEQYF. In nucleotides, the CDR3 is TGTGCCTGCCGGACAGTGCGCTCCTACGAGCAGTACTTC.

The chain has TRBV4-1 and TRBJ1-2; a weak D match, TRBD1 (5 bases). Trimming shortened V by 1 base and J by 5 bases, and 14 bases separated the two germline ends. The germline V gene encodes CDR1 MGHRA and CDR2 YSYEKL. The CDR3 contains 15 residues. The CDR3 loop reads CASSQAFGGGYGYTF. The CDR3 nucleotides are TGCGCCAGCAGCCAAGCGTTCGGGGGTGGGTATGGCTACACCTTC.

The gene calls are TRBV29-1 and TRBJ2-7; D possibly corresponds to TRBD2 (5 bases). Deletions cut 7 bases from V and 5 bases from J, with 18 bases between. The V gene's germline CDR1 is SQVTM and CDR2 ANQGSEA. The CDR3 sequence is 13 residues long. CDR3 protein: CSAPKGATDEQYF. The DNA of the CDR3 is TGCAGCGCTCCAAAGGGAGCTACGGACGAGCAGTACTTC.

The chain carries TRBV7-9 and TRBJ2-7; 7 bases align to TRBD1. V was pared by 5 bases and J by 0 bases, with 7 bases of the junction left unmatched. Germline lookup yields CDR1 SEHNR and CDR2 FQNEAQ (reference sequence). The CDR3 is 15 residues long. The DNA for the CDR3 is TGTGCCAGCAGCCCAAGGGGACAGCTCTCCTACGAGCAGTACTTC. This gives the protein CASSPRGQLSYEQYF. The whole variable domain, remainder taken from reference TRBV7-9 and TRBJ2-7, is DTGVSQNPRHKITKRGQNVTFRCDPISEHNRLYWYRQTLGQGPEFLTYFQNEAQLEKSRLLSDRFSAERPKGSFSTLEIQRTEQGDSAMYLCASSPRGQLSYEQYFGPGTRLTVT.

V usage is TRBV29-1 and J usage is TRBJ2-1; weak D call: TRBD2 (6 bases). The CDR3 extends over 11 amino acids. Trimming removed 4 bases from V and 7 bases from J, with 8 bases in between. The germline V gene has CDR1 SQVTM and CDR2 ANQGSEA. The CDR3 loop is CSVVGGNEQFF. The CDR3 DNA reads TGCAGCGTTGTAGGAGGGAATGAGCAGTTCTTC.

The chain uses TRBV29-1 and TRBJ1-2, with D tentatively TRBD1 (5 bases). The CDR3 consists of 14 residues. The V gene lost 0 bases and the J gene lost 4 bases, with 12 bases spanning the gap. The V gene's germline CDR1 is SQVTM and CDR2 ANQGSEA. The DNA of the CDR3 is TGCAGCGTTGAAGAGCGGGACGGTCCCTATGGCTACACCTTC. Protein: CSVEERDGPYGYTF. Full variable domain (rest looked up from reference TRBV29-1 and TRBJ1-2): SAVISQKPSRDICQRGTSLTIQCQVDSQVTMMFWYRQQPGQSLTLIATANQGSEATYESGFVIDKFPISRPNLTFSTLTVSNMSPEDSSIYLCSVEERDGPYGYTFGSGTRLTVV.

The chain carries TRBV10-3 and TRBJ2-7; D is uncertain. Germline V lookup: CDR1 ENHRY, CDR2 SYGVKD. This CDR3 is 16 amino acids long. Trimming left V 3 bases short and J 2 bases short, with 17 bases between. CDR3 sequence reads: CAISDRVEAVAYEQYF. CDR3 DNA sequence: TGTGCCATCAGTGATAGGGTTGAGGCCGTTGCCTACGAGCAGTACTTC.

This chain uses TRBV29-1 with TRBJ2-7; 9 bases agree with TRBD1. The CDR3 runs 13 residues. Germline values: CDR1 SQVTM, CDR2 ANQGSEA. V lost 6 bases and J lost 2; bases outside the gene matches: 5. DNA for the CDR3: TGCAGCGTGGGACAGGGCCCTCCCTACGAGCAGTACTTC. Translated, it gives CSVGQGPPYEQYF.

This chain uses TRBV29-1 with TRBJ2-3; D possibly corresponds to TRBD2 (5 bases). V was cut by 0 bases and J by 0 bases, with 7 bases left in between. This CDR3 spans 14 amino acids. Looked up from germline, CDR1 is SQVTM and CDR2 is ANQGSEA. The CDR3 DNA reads TGCAGCGTTGAAGAACGGGAAAGCACAGATACGCAGTATTTT. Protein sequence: CSVEERESTDTQYF.

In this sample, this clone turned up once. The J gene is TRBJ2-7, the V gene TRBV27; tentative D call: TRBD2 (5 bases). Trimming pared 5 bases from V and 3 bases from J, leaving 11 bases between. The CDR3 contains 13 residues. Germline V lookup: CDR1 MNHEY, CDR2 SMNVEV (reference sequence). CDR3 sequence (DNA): TGTGCCAGCAGTAACTTGGACTTCTACGAGCAGTACTTC. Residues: CASSNLDFYEQYF.

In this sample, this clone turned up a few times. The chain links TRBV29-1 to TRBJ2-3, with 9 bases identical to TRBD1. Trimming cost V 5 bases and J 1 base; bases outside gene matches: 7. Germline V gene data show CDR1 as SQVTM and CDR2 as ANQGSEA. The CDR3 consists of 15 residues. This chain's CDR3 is CSVIRTGEGTDTQYF. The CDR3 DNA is TGCAGCGTTATTCGGACAGGGGAGGGCACAGATACGCAGTATTTT.

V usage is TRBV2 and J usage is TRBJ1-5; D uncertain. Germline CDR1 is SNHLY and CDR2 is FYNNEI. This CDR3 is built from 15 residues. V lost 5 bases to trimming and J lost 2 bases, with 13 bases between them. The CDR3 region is CASSPGISGNQPQHF. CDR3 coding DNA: TGTGCCAGCAGTCCCGGGATATCAGGCAATCAGCCCCAGCATTTT.

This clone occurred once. CDR3 in DNA: TGTGCCTACTGGACAGGGGGGATAGAGGGCTACACCTTC. This codes for CAYWTGGIEGYTF. The chain employs TRBV30 and TRBJ1-2, with 10 bases fitting TRBD1. Germline V CDR1 and CDR2: GTSNPN, SVGIG (reference sequence). The CDR3 has 13 amino acids. With V trimmed by 7 bases and J by 8 bases, 10 bases remained unmatched.